The 16 T cell receptor beta chains in this list originate from one sample, sequenced in a study of T cells after yellow fever vaccination. TCRdb used MiXCR to reprocess the 5' RACE reads, holding one entry per CDR3 protein. The sample lists hundreds of thousands of distinct CDR3 sequences, about 12% occurring once. Sequencing used PBMCs, obtained on the day of the yellow fever booster vaccination. All receptors come from a man aged 25-40 years who received the YFV17D yellow fever vaccine.

This clonotype was recorded a few times. CDR3 amino acids: CASSLRSGHPGANVLTF. The CDR3 DNA sequence: TGTGCCAGCAGCTTGCGCTCAGGGCATCCTGGGGCCAACGTCCTGACTTTC. The chain couples TRBV7-9 to TRBJ2-6; a possible D gene is TRBD1 (5 bases). The CDR3 is made up of 17 amino acids. Trimming removed 3 bases at V and 2 bases at J, with 14 bases between. Per the germline V gene, CDR1 is SEHNR and CDR2 is FQNEAQ (reference sequence).

The chain joins TRBV20-1 to TRBJ2-7; D uncertain. Germline loops: CDR1 DFQATT, CDR2 SNEGSKA (reference sequence). The V end was cut by 6 bases, the J end by 6 bases, with 12 bases between. This CDR3 is built from 11 residues. The CDR3 spells CSAAFTVEQYF. CDR3 sequence (DNA): TGCAGTGCCGCCTTTACGGTCGAGCAGTACTTC.

The chain couples TRBV7-9 to TRBJ2-3; D could derive from TRBD1 or TRBD2 (5 bases each). Deletions cut 5 bases from V and 4 bases from J, with 19 bases between. CDR1 is SEHNR, CDR2 FQNEAQ, per germline (reference sequence). CDR3 length equals 16 residues. The CDR3 nucleotides read TGTGCCAGCAGCGGAAGGGGTGGGGGTCCCGCAGATACGCAGTATTTT. Its protein is CASSGRGGGPADTQYF.

J is TRBJ2-1 and V is TRBV21-1; the table calls TRBD2, which could not be checked here. TRBV21-1 has pseudogene status. This CDR3 is 18 amino acids long. DNA of the CDR3: TGTGCCAGCAGCAAGAACCTCGCCAGCGGGAGTACGTACAATGAGCAGTTCTTC. Its protein product is CASSKNLASGSTYNEQFF.

The gene calls are TRBV30 and TRBJ2-3; no firm D call. The germline CDR1 and CDR2 sequences are GTSNPN and SVGIG (reference sequence). Trimming took off 8 bases at V and 1 base at J, with 7 bases between the two ends. The CDR3 is 11 amino acids. In DNA form, the CDR3 reads TGTGCCGGTGGACGCACAGATACGCAGTATTTT. Translation: CAGGRTDTQYF.

The rearrangement uses TRBV3-1 and TRBJ2-7; a possible D gene is TRBD1 (5 bases). Trimming removed 3 bases at V and 9 bases at J, with 15 bases between. This CDR3 is built from 13 residues. Germline V CDR1 and CDR2: LGHDT, YNNKEL (reference sequence). In nucleotides, the CDR3 is TGTGCCAGCAGCCATGGCCCATTCCAGGGGCAGTACTTC. This encodes CASSHGPFQGQYF.

In this sample, this clonotype turned up a few times. This chain connects TRBV7-9 to TRBJ1-1, with 11 bases that match TRBD1. The CDR3 runs 16 residues. Germline CDR1 reads SEHNR; CDR2 reads FQNEAQ (reference sequence). V shed 3 bases and J 5 bases; nucleotides not matched to a gene: 8. The CDR3 nucleotides are TGTGCCAGCAGCTTTTGGACAGGGGGCTTTAGAACTGAAGCTTTCTTT. Its protein is CASSFWTGGFRTEAFF.

Only a few counts were recorded for this clonotype. The chain joins TRBV6-1 to TRBJ1-2; D is unresolved. In germline, CDR1 is MNHNS, CDR2 SASEGT. This CDR3 has 12 amino acids. V was clipped by 1 base and J by 4 bases, with 4 bases between them. CDR3 nucleotide sequence: TGTGCCAGCAGTGAAGAGGGCTATGGCTACACCTTC. Translation gives CASSEEGYGYTF.

This clonotype turned up a few times. The chain is built from TRBV30 and TRBJ2-5; D is possibly TRBD1 (5 bases). Germline V CDR1 and CDR2: GTSNPN, SVGIG (reference sequence). Trimming took off 5 bases at V and 7 bases at J, with 14 bases between the two ends. This CDR3 is 12 amino acids long. CDR3 DNA: TGTGCCTGGTCCGGTGGGGCAGCGACCCAGTACTTC. It encodes CAWSGGAATQYF. The full variable domain, with the rest looked up from reference TRBV30 and TRBJ2-5, is SQTIHQWPATLVQPVGSPLSLECTVEGTSNPNLYWYRQAAGRGLQLLFYSVGIGQISSEVPQNLSASRPQDRQFILSSKKLLLSDSGFYLCAWSGGAATQYFGPGTRLLVL.

The V call is TRBV6-1, the J call TRBJ2-5; no clear D gene. This CDR3 is built from 12 residues. Germline V gives CDR1 MNHNS, CDR2 SASEGT. The germline V and J ends were trimmed by 8 bases and 5 bases, with 12 bases remaining between them. The DNA for the CDR3 is TGTGCCAGCTTCGGTACTCGGGAGACCCAGTACTTC. This sequence encodes CASFGTRETQYF.

This chain uses TRBV4-2 with TRBJ2-3, with D tentatively TRBD1 or TRBD2 (6 bases each). The CDR3 totals 16 residues. Looked up from germline, CDR1 is LGHNA and CDR2 is YNFKEQ. V lost 4 bases, J lost 3 bases, and 17 bases lay in between. The CDR3 loop is CASSPGGGQRTDTQYF. CDR3 in DNA: TGTGCCAGCAGCCCCGGGGGAGGACAGAGGACAGATACGCAGTATTTT.

The chain couples TRBV7-8 to TRBJ2-1; D uncertain. V lost 5 bases, J lost 6 bases, and 20 bases lay in between. Germline lookup yields CDR1 SGHVS and CDR2 FQNEAQ. The CDR3 spans 16 residues. CDR3 sequence: CASSVTVVWATNEQFF. The CDR3 DNA reads as TGTGCCAGCAGCGTCACCGTGGTGTGGGCGACCAATGAGCAGTTCTTC. Based on the CDR3 plus reference TRBV7-8 and TRBJ2-1, the full variable domain is GAGVSQSPRYKVAKRGQDVALRCDPISGHVSLFWYQQALGQGPEFLTYFQNEAQLDKSGLPSDRFFAERPEGSVSTLKIQRTQQEDSAVYLCASSVTVVWATNEQFFGPGTRLTVL.

This clonotype turned up a few times. The chain uses TRBV6-5 and TRBJ2-2; D may match TRBD1 or TRBD2 (5 bases each). The germline V and J ends were trimmed by 6 bases and 4 bases, with 9 bases remaining between them. Per germline, CDR1 MNHEY and CDR2 SVGAGI. CDR3 length: 13 residues. The CDR3 sequence: CASRGELTGELFF. CDR3 in DNA: TGTGCCAGCAGGGGGGAGCTCACCGGGGAGCTGTTTTTT.

This clonotype was seen a few times. This CDR3 is CATSRDPLQGAEAFF. Written as DNA, the CDR3 is TGTGCCACCAGCAGAGATCCACTACAGGGGGCTGAAGCTTTCTTT. The V gene is TRBV15, the J gene TRBJ1-1; 8 bases map to TRBD1. This CDR3 region has 15 residues. The V segment lost 0 bases and the J segment 6 bases; nucleotides outside the gene matches: 6. The germline V gene encodes CDR1 LNHNV and CDR2 YYDKDF (reference sequence).

The sample holds a few counts of this clonotype. This chain joins TRBV29-1 and TRBJ2-7; TRBD1 matches at 8 bases. The ends lost 5 bases at V and 7 bases at J; junction bases unmatched: 7. Germline assignment: CDR1 SQVTM and CDR2 ANQGSEA. The CDR3 totals 12 residues. The CDR3 sequence is CSVRQGAKEQYF. CDR3 DNA: TGCAGCGTTCGTCAGGGGGCGAAGGAGCAGTACTTC.

The chain couples TRBV5-1 to TRBJ2-2; possible D gene TRBD1, 6 bases. The V gene lost 4 bases and the J gene lost 5 bases, with 12 bases spanning the gap. The germline V gene has CDR1 SGHRS and CDR2 YFSETQ. This CDR3 has 14 amino acids. CDR3 nucleotide sequence: TGCGCCAGCAGCCCCCAGGGGAGAACCGGGGAGCTGTTTTTT. It encodes CASSPQGRTGELFF.